This T cell receptor (beta chain) was captured in a study of Graves' ophthalmopathy and Graves' hyperthyroidism (dated by TCRdb to 2016 to 2018). Some background on the complete study: Peripheral blood was collected at initial diagnosis, before any treatment. In total, some 140 blood samples were TCR-sequenced: under 45 ophthalmopathy, some 80 hyperthyroidism and some 17 hyperthyroidism-to-ophthalmopathy patients. The study used TCR beta repertoire signatures to distinguish Graves' ophthalmopathy from Graves' hyperthyroidism and to predict progression to ophthalmopathy. Following sampling, methimazole starting at 30 mg daily was administered to hyperthyroidism patients, and high-dose intravenous methylprednisolone was administered to ophthalmopathy patients. T-cell repertoires of thyroid tissue and blood were compared in five or six hyperthyroidism patients. The independent validation cohort included 20 or so hyperthyroidism patients plus 17 patients who later progressed from hyperthyroidism to ophthalmopathy. To explore V-J signatures that separate ophthalmopathy from hyperthyroidism, a discovery set of approximately 100 patients was enrolled, consisting of roughly 45 with ophthalmopathy and 57 with stable hyperthyroidism. The paper's findings and limits, for the study overall: Sample size was not statistically predetermined, and group allocation was not concealed from the investigators. In validation, the model predicted ophthalmopathy progression with about 71% sensitivity and around 72% specificity; approximately 12 predicted patients were CT-confirmed with GO in a median of approximately six months. Among expanded thyroid clonotypes with frequency above 0.001, most also showed up in blood, which suggests that blood repertoires may reflect the thyroid immune response. In cross-validation, the 13-signature model distinguished ophthalmopathy from stable hyperthyroidism with roughly 90% sensitivity and nearly 82% specificity, and in the test set the corresponding values were around 78% and 73%.

For repertoire sequencing, TCR beta CDR3 regions were amplified from RNA transcripts. The first round of RT-PCR was done with HTBI primers and the Qiagen OneStep RT-PCR kit, and was followed by a second round of multiplex PCR, then size selection and purification. The libraries underwent paired-end sequencing with 100 bp reads on an Illumina HiSeq2000. For the original study's pipeline: SOAPnuke was used for read processing, and reads with adapters, uncalled bases, a mean Phred below 15, or no exact constant-primer or identifier match were discarded. COPE v1.2.5 was used to merge high-quality paired reads. Clonotypes were defined as unique nucleotide sequences and were aligned to IMGT TRB V, D and J references using MiTCR v1.1. Analysis was restricted to V-J combinations with a frequency above 0.0001, which covered roughly 99% of repertoires. For each V-J combination, a TCR clonal expansion and chaos score was defined as the ratio of F50 clonal expansion to chaos observed in the TCRdist matrix. Features were reduced by Welch's t-statistics and random forest to around 14 V-J combinations, which fed a naive Bayes classifier. Thyroid-blood repertoire similarity was quantified with the Morisita-Horn index. TCRdb trimmed public reads at Q25 via fastp, called clones via MiXCR and kept in-frame beta chains. Every distinct CDR3 protein forms one entry, paired with its most common genes and DNA. The V and J calls and clone size come from TCRdb's table, not from the authors' own analysis. The sample records 740,000 or so distinct CDR3 sequences, 40% of which are singletons. The biggest ten clones account for approximately 43% of the sample.

With respect to this clonotype: The clone's antigen remains unknown. No much larger clone is present one base from it, and per-base qualities are unavailable.

Reading the germline V gene (reference sequence) gives CDR1 DFQATT and CDR2 SNEGSKA. The cysteine opens and the phenylalanine closes a CDR3 of 14 amino acids. The CDR3 DNA has 42 bases and is translated from base 1. V ends up 1 base short and J 5 bases short, with an unmatched junction base count of 7. Patients with ophthalmopathy had moderately to severely active disease, with a Clinical Activity Score of 3 or more, a NOSPECS grade of 4 or more, and a disease duration of less than 3 months. Anyone with other autoimmune diseases, uncontrolled infections, pregnancy or lactation was excluded from the study. Diagnosis was based on clinical symptoms, serum thyroxine, TRAb, thyroid ultrasound and orbital computed tomography. Using Ficoll-Paque density gradient centrifugation, PBMCs were isolated from over 8.5 ml of fresh peripheral blood. Total RNA was extracted with Trizol reagent and quality-checked on an Agilent 2100 Bioanalyzer.

The chain uses TRBV20-1 and TRBJ2-5, and 7 junctional nucleotides match TRBD1. The clonotype comes from an adult man with Graves' ophthalmopathy. The sequenced sample was peripheral blood. The encoded CDR3 is CSARGDREWETQYF. At the DNA level, the sequence is TGCAGTGCTAGAGGAGACAGGGAATGGGAGACCCAGTACTTC.